Shown below are 9 T cell receptor beta chains from a single sample sequenced in a study of blood T cells in healthy people across ages. A J-beta primer mix and a sample-barcoded 5' primer were used in a second PCR of roughly 6 to 12 cycles. TCRdb re-derived calls from the 5' RACE reads in MiXCR, one entry per CDR3 protein. The sample yields roughly 2 million distinct CDR3 sequences, just under 50% seen once. Sequencing used blood. The receptors were gathered from a woman in her thirties or forties in good health.

This clonotype turned up a few times. This chain connects TRBV7-2 to TRBJ2-3, with 7 bases lining up with TRBD1. Germline V CDR1 and CDR2: SGHTA, FQGNSA. With 1 base clipped from V and 3 bases from J, the junction kept 7 bases outside the gene matches. The CDR3 length is 16 residues. The CDR3 loop reads CASSLDLTGRTDTQYF. The CDR3 nucleotides read TGTGCCAGCAGCTTAGATCTGACAGGGAGAACAGATACGCAGTATTTT.

This clonotype was recorded once. This chain uses TRBV5-1 with TRBJ2-7; a possible D gene is TRBD2 (6 bases). This CDR3 has 14 residues. Trimming shortened V by 4 bases and J by 3 bases, and 14 bases separated the two germline ends. Germline CDR1 is SGHRS and CDR2 is YFSETQ. The CDR3 DNA follows: TGCGCCAGCAGCCCGGGACTTATTAACTACGAGCAGTACTTC. Translated, it gives CASSPGLINYEQYF.

CDR3 protein: CASSQGRQPYF. DNA for the CDR3: TGTGCCAGCAGCCAAGGTAGACAGCCGTATTTT. V usage is TRBV3-1 and J usage is TRBJ2-3; a weak D match, TRBD1 (5 bases). CDR3 length equals 11 residues. V dropped 1 base and J dropped 14 bases, with 10 bases sitting between them. Germline V gene sequence: CDR1 LGHDT, CDR2 YNNKEL (reference sequence).

The gene calls are TRBV4-2 and TRBJ1-2; D call uncertain. The CDR3 is made up of 15 amino acids. The germline V gene encodes CDR1 LGHNA and CDR2 YNFKEQ. Trimming pared 3 bases from V and 5 bases from J, leaving 16 bases between. The CDR3 spells CASSQTGFNPYGYTF. The CDR3 DNA sequence: TGTGCCAGCAGCCAGACGGGCTTCAACCCTTATGGCTACACCTTC.

This clonotype was seen only a few times. V is TRBV5-6 and J is TRBJ2-5; D is unresolved. CDR1 SGHDT and CDR2 YYEEEE come from the germline V gene. The CDR3 loop spans 15 amino acids. Trimming cost V 1 base and J 1 base, with 11 bases left between them. CDR3: CASSLNPLSQETQYF. Here the CDR3 DNA reads TGTGCCAGCAGCTTGAATCCGTTGAGCCAAGAGACCCAGTACTTC.

V gene TRBV15 combines with J gene TRBJ1-4, with 8 bases fitting TRBD1. The trim removed 6 bases at V and 0 bases at J, leaving 6 bases unmatched. Germline CDR1 LNHNV, CDR2 YYDKDF (reference sequence). The CDR3 sequence is 16 residues long. The CDR3 loop is CATRDRGGPTNEKLFF. The CDR3 bases are TGTGCCACCAGAGACAGGGGAGGGCCAACTAATGAAAAACTGTTTTTT.

There are a few counts of this clonotype. The chain couples TRBV24-1 to TRBJ2-4; D remains ambiguous. Germline CDR1 and CDR2: KGHDR and SFDVKD. V lost 8 bases to trimming and J lost 0 bases, with 10 bases between them. This CDR3 contains 14 residues. In nucleotides, the CDR3 is TGTGCCACCATGAGTTCCGGAGCCAAAAACATTCAGTACTTC. Translating it yields CATMSSGAKNIQYF.

This clonotype has just a few counts. V and J are TRBV28 and TRBJ1-6; 7 bases line up with TRBD1. This CDR3 has 13 amino acids. CDR1 is MDHEN and CDR2 is SYDVKM in the germline V gene. The junction had 4 bases not matched to a gene; V was cut back by 7 bases and J by 7 bases. The CDR3 loop is CASKGAANSPLHF. CDR3 DNA: TGTGCCAGCAAGGGGGCTGCGAATTCACCCCTCCACTTT.

This chain joins TRBV24-1 and TRBJ2-1, with 10 nucleotides matching TRBD1. From germline, CDR1 is KGHDR and CDR2 SFDVKD. The J segment lost 2 bases and the V segment lost 4 bases, leaving 4 bases of the junction unmatched. There are 16 residues in the CDR3. CDR3: CATSESGTGAYNEQFF. For the CDR3, the DNA is TGTGCCACCAGTGAGTCCGGGACAGGGGCCTACAATGAGCAGTTCTTC.